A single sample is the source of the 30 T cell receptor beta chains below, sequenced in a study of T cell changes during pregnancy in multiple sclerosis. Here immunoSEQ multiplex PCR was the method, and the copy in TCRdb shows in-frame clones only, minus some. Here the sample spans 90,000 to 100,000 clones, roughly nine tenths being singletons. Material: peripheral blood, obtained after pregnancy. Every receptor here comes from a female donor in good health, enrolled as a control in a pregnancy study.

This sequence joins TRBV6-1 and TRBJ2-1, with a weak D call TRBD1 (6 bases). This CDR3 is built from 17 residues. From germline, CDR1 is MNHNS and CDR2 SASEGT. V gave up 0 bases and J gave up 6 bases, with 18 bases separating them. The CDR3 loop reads CASSEAPKTGFLNEQFF. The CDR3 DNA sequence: TGTGCCAGCAGTGAAGCACCCAAGACAGGATTCCTCAATGAGCAGTTCTTC.

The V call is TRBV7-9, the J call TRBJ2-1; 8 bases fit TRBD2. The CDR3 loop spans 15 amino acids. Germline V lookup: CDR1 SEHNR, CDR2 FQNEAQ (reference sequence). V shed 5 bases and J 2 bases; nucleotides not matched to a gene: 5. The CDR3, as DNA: TGTGCCAGCAGCGGAAGCGGGAGCACCTACAATGAGCAGTTCTTC. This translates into CASSGSGSTYNEQFF.

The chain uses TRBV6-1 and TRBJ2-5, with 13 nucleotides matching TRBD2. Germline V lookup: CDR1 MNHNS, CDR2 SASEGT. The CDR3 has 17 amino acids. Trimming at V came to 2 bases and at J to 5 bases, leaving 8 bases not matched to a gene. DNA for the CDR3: TGTGCCAGCAGTGAAAGGGGACTAGCGGGGTCTGGGGAGACCCAGTACTTC. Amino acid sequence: CASSERGLAGSGETQYF.

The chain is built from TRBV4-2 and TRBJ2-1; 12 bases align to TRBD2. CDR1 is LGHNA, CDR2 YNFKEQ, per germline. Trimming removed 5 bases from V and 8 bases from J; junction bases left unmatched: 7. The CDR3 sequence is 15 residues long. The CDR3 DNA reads TGTGCCAGCAGCGACTGGACTAGCGGGATAGATGAGCAGTTCTTC. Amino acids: CASSDWTSGIDEQFF.

DNA of the CDR3: TGTGCCAGTAGTTGGGCAGCCGTGAACACTGAAGCTTTCTTT. It yields the protein CASSWAAVNTEAFF. The chain uses TRBV19 and TRBJ1-1; D is unclear. Germline CDR1 reads LNHDA; CDR2 reads SQIVND (reference sequence). The ends were cut back, 5 bases at V and 0 bases at J, with 10 bases in the middle. The CDR3 runs to 14 residues.

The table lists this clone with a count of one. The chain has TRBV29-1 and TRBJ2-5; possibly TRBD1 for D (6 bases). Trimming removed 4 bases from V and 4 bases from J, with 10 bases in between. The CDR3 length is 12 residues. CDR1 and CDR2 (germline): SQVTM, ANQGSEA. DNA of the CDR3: TGCAGCGTTGTTGGCAGGGGAGAGACCCAGTACTTC. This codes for CSVVGRGETQYF.

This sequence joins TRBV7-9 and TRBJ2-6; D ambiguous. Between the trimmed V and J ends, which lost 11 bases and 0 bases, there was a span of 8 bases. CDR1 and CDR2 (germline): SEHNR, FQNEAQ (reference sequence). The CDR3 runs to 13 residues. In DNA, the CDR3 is TGTGCCGCAGGCATCTCTGGGGCCAACGTCCTGACTTTC. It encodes CAAGISGANVLTF.

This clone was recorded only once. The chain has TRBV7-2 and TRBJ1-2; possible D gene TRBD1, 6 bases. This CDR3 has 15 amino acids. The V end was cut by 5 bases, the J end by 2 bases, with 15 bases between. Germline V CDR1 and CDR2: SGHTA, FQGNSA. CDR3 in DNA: TGTGCCAGCAGCCTAACGGCCCAGGGGAACTATGGCTACACCTTC. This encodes CASSLTAQGNYGYTF.

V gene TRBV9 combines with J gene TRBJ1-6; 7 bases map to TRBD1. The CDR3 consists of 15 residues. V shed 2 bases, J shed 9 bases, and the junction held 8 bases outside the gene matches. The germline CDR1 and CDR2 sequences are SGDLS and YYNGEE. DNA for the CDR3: TGTGCCAGCAGCGTGGCCACCTCAGGGGGTTCACCCCTCCACTTT. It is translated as CASSVATSGGSPLHF. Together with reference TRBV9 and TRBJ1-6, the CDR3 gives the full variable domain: DSGVTQTPKHLITATGQRVTLRCSPRSGDLSVYWYQQSLDQGLQFLIQYYNGEERAKGNILERFSAQQFPDLHSELNLSSLELGDSALYFCASSVATSGGSPLHFGNGTRLTVT.

As DNA, the CDR3 is TGTGCCAGCAGTCTCATGGGGGGAAGCTCCTACGAGCAGTACTTC. This translates into CASSLMGGSSYEQYF. The chain employs TRBV27 and TRBJ2-7; possible D gene TRBD2, 6 bases. V lost 5 bases and J lost 0, with 14 bases in between. Germline loops: CDR1 MNHEY, CDR2 SMNVEV (reference sequence). This CDR3 region has 15 residues.

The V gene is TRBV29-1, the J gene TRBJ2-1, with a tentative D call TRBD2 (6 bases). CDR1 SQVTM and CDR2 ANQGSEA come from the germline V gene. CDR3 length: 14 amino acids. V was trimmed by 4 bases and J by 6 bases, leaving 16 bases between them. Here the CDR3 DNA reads TGCAGCGTTGTGGCCTCTGACGGGGGCAATGAGCAGTTCTTC. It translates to CSVVASDGGNEQFF.

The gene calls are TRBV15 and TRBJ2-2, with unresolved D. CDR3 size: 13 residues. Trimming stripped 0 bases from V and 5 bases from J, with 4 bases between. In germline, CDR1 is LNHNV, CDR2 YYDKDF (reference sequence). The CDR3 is CATSRDLTGELFF. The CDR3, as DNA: TGTGCCACCAGCAGAGATTTAACCGGGGAGCTGTTTTTT.

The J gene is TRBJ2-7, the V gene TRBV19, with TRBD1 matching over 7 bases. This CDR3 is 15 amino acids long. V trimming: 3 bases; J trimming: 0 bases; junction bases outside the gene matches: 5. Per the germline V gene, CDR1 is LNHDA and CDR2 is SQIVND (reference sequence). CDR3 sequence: CASSIPGQSSYEQYF. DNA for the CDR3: TGTGCCAGTAGTATCCCGGGACAGAGCTCCTACGAGCAGTACTTC.

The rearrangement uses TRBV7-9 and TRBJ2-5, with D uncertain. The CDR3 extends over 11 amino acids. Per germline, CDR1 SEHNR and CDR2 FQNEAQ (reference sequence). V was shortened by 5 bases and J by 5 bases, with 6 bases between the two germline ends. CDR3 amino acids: CASSRSETQYF. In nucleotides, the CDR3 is TGTGCCAGCAGCCGTTCGGAGACCCAGTACTTC.

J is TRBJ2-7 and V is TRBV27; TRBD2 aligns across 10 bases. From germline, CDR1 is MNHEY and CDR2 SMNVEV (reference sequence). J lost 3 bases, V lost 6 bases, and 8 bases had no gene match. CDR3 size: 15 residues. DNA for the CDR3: TGTGCCAGCAGCCGTCCGGGACTAGCGAGCTACGAGCAGTACTTC. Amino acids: CASSRPGLASYEQYF.

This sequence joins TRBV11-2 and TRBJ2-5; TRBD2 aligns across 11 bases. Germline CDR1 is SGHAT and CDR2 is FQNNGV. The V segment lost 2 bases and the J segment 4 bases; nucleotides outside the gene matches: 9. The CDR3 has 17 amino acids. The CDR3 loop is CASSLHSGRALIETQYF. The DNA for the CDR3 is TGTGCCAGCAGCTTACATAGCGGGAGGGCCCTCATAGAGACCCAGTACTTC.

CDR3 coding DNA: TGTGCCACCGACCCGAGGAGGACAGGGAGGAAGGACACTGAAGCTTTCTTT. Translating gives CATDPRRTGRKDTEAFF. This rearrangement joins TRBV27 to TRBJ1-1, with 8 bases matching TRBD1. The CDR3 is 17 residues long. Losses at the gene ends were 10 bases for V and 3 bases for J; bases not matched to a gene: 19. The germline CDR1 and CDR2 sequences are MNHEY and SMNVEV (reference sequence).

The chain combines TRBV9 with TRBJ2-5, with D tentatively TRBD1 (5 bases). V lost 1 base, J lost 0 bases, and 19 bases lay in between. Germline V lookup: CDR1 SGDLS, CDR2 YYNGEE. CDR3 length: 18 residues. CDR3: CASSVSGIGRQYQETQYF. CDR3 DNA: TGTGCCAGCAGCGTATCAGGGATTGGGCGACAGTACCAAGAGACCCAGTACTTC.

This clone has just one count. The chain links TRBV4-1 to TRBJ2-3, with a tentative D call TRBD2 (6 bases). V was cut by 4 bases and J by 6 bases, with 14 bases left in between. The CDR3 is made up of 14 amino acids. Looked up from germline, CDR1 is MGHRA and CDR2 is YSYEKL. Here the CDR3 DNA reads TGCGCCAGCAGCCTTGAACGGGGGAGTGATACGCAGTATTTT. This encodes CASSLERGSDTQYF.

CDR3 sequence reads: CSVDDRGAGDTQYF. The DNA of the CDR3 is TGCAGCGTCGACGACCGGGGGGCAGGGGATACGCAGTATTTT. The J gene is TRBJ2-3, the V gene TRBV29-1; D is perhaps TRBD2 (7 bases). V was cut by 6 bases and J by 6 bases, with 19 bases left in between. The CDR3 consists of 14 residues. Germline V gene data show CDR1 as SQVTM and CDR2 as ANQGSEA.

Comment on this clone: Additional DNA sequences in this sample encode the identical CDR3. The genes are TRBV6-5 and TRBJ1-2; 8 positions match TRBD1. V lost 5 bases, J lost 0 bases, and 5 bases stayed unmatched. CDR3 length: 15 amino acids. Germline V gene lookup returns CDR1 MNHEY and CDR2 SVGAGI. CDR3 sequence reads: CASSLVTGANYGYTF. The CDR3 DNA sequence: TGTGCCAGCAGTCTCGTGACAGGGGCTAACTATGGCTACACCTTC.

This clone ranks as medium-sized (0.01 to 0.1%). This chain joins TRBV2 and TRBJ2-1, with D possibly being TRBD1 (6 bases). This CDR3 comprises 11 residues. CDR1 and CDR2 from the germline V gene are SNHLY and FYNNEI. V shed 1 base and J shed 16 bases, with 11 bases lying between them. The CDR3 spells CASSEGTVDFF. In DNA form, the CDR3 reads TGTGCCAGCAGTGAAGGGACAGTGGACTTCTTC.

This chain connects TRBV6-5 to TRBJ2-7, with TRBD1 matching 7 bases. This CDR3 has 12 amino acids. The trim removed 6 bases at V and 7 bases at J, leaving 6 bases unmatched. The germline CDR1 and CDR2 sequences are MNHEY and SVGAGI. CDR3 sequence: CASSTTGREQYF. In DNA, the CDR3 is TGTGCCAGCAGCACGACAGGGCGGGAGCAGTACTTC.

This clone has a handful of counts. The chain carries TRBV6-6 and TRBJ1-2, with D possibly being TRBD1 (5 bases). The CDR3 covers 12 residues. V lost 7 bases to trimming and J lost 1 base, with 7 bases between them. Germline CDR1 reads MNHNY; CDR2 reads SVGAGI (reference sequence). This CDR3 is CASTDNNYGYTF. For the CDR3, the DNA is TGTGCCAGCACGGACAATAACTATGGCTACACCTTC.

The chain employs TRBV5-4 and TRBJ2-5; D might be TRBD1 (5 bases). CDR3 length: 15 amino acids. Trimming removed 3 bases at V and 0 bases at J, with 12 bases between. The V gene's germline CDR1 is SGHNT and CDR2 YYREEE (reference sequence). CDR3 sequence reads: CASSSPTEHQETQYF. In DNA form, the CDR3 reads TGTGCCAGCAGCTCCCCGACAGAACACCAAGAGACCCAGTACTTC. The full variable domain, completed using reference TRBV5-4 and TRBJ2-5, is ETGVTQSPTHLIKTRGQQVTLRCSSQSGHNTVSWYQQALGQGPQFIFQYYREEENGRGNFPPRFSGLQFPNYSSELNVNALELDDSALYLCASSSPTEHQETQYFGPGTRLLVL.

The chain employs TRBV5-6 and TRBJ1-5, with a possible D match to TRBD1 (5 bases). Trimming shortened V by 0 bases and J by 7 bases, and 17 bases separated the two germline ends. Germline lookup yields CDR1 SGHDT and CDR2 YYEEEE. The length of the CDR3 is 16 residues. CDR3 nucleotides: TGTGCCAGCAGCTTGGGAGGGGACGGGGGTAGGCAGCCCCAGCATTTT. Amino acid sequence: CASSLGGDGGRQPQHF.

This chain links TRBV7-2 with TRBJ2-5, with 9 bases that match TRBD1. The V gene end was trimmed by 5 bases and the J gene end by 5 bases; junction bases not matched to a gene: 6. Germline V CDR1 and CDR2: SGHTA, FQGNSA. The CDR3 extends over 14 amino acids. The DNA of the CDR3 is TGTGCCAGCAGCCGCGGACAGGGGACGGAGACCCAGTACTTC. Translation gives CASSRGQGTETQYF.

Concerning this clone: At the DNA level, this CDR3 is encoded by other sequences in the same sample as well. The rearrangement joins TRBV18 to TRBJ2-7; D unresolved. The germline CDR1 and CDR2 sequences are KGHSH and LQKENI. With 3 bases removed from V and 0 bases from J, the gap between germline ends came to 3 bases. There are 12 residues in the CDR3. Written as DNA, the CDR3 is TGTGCCAGCTCACCCTCCTCCTACGAGCAGTACTTC. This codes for CASSPSSYEQYF.

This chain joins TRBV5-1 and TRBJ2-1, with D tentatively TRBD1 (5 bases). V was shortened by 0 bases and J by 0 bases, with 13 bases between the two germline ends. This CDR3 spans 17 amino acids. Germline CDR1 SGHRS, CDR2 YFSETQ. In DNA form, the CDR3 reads TGCGCCAGCAGCTTGGGGCGACAGCCTAGCTCCTACAATGAGCAGTTCTTC. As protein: CASSLGRQPSSYNEQFF.

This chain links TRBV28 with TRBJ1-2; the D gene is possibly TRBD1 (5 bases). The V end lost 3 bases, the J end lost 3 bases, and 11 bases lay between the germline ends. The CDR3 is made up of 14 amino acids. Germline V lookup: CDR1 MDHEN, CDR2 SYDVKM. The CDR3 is CASSLRGIDYGYTF. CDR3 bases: TGTGCCAGCAGTTTGCGGGGGATTGACTATGGCTACACCTTC.